This note documents a single TCR beta chain sequence. Its antigen is as yet unknown. The entry originates in a study of tumor-infiltrating lymphocytes in glioblastoma multiforme. Findings and caveats of the study: The T cells in this sample were not sorted into functional subsets.

TCR beta libraries were built from RNA through three nested multiplex PCR rounds using modified ARM-PCR. TCRB cDNA was made from approximately 0.5 ug total RNA. Unique molecular identifiers were not described for the libraries. TCRdb fed the multiplex PCR reads into MiXCR, producing one record per CDR3 protein. The table has roughly 9,600 distinct CDR3 sequences, around 64% seen once; the top ten hold approximately 50%. V was pared by 6 bases and J by 4 bases, with 31 bases between. Germline CDR1 and CDR2: MDHEN and SYDVKM. The length of the CDR3 is 20 residues. This sequence originates from a male donor with glioblastoma. The chain links TRBV28 to TRBJ2-1; a possible D gene is TRBD1 (6 bases). The sample comprised brain tumor tissue. The CDR3 spells CASSNRRPLDSQEVYNEQFF. CDR3 DNA sequence: TGTGCCAGCAGCAACCGGCGGCCCTTGGACAGCCAGGAGGTATACAATGAGCAGTTCTTC. The variable domain in full, with the rest retrieved from reference TRBV28 and TRBJ2-1, is DVKVTQSSRYLVKRTGEKVFLECVQDMDHENMFWYRQDPGLGLRLIYFSYDVKMKEKGDIPEGYSVSREKKERFSLILESASTNQTSMYLCASSNRRPLDSQEVYNEQFFGPGTRLTVL.